These 22 T cell receptor beta chains were sequenced from one sample in a study of blood T cell repertoires in COVID-19. Assay: immunoSEQ multiplex PCR; the TCRdb copy retains only in-frame clones and omits some. The sample shows over 150,000 clones, approximately 84% of them seen only once. Sequencing was carried out using peripheral blood. The receptor set was obtained from a woman of 80 years or more with COVID-19, enrolled during active disease.

V usage is TRBV11-3 and J usage is TRBJ2-1, with 15 bases that match TRBD2. The CDR3 is 17 residues long. The germline gives CDR1 SGHNT, CDR2 YENEEA. J was trimmed by 9 bases and V by 3 bases; bases with no gene match: 9. The CDR3 spells CASSLSGLAGGEPEQFF. The CDR3 DNA sequence: TGTGCCAGCAGCTTGTCAGGACTAGCGGGAGGGGAGCCTGAGCAGTTCTTC.

The chain recombines TRBV6-5 with TRBJ2-7; 11 nucleotides match TRBD1. There are 16 residues in the CDR3. Trimming removed 0 bases from V and 4 bases from J; junction bases left unmatched: 5. CDR1 and CDR2 from the germline V gene are MNHEY and SVGAGI. The CDR3 region has the DNA TGTGCCAGCAGTTACTCGGGGACAGGGGGAAGATACGAGCAGTACTTC. Translated: CASSYSGTGGRYEQYF.

J is TRBJ2-1 and V is TRBV27, with D possibly being TRBD2 (6 bases). Germline CDR1 MNHEY, CDR2 SMNVEV (reference sequence). This CDR3 is built from 15 residues. With 2 bases removed from V and 2 bases from J, the gap between germline ends came to 10 bases. The CDR3 DNA sequence: TGTGCCAGCAGTTTAGCGGGGTTCACCTACAATGAGCAGTTCTTC. It specifies CASSLAGFTYNEQFF.

V gene TRBV19 combines with J gene TRBJ1-6, with TRBD1 matching over 7 bases. The CDR3 spans 12 residues. The germline V gene encodes CDR1 LNHDA and CDR2 SQIVND (reference sequence). After removal of 8 bases from V and 9 bases from J, the junction contained 4 bases not matched to a gene. The CDR3 region is CASHTGVSPLHF. The CDR3 nucleotides are TGTGCCAGTCATACAGGGGTTTCACCCCTCCACTTT.

The chain joins TRBV28 to TRBJ1-5, with D possibly TRBD1 on 6 matching bases. V lost 11 bases to trimming and J lost 3 bases, with 17 bases between them. The CDR3 is made up of 14 amino acids. CDR1 is MDHEN and CDR2 is SYDVKM in the germline V gene. CDR3 residues: CAGRDRYYNQPQHF. CDR3 nucleotide sequence: TGTGCCGGGAGAGACAGGTATTACAATCAGCCCCAGCATTTT.

The rearrangement joins TRBV2 to TRBJ1-5, with 7 bases matching TRBD1. Losses at the gene ends were 5 bases for V and 0 bases for J; bases not matched to a gene: 4. There are 15 residues in the CDR3. CDR1 SNHLY and CDR2 FYNNEI come from the germline V gene. The CDR3 is CASSLTGLSNQPQHF. The DNA for the CDR3 is TGTGCCAGCAGTTTGACAGGGCTTAGCAATCAGCCCCAGCATTTT.

The chain couples TRBV20-1 to TRBJ2-2, with D tentatively TRBD1 (6 bases). The CDR3 has 18 amino acids. The V gene lost 3 bases and the J gene lost 7 bases, with 27 bases spanning the gap. Germline CDR1 is DFQATT and CDR2 is SNEGSKA (reference sequence). In DNA form, the CDR3 reads TGCAGTGCTAGTCCGCCACCCGGGACACCTCAAGGGAGCGGGGAGCTGTTTTTT. Protein product: CSASPPPGTPQGSGELFF.

The chain employs TRBV19 and TRBJ1-5, with 9 bases matching TRBD1. Per the germline V gene, CDR1 is LNHDA and CDR2 is SQIVND (reference sequence). Trimming removed 2 bases from V and 6 bases from J; junction bases left unmatched: 20. The length of the CDR3 is 20 residues. In DNA form, the CDR3 reads TGTGCCAGTAGTATATTGAGAGGGGATGGTCGGGACAGGGCTAGTCAGCCCCAGCATTTT. It encodes CASSILRGDGRDRASQPQHF.

V is TRBV20-1 and J is TRBJ2-3; 12 nucleotides line up with TRBD2. Germline lookup yields CDR1 DFQATT and CDR2 SNEGSKA (reference sequence). The CDR3 contains 16 residues. Trimming removed 3 bases from V and 0 bases from J; junction bases left unmatched: 4. In DNA, the CDR3 is TGCAGTGCTAGTGGACTAGCGGGGCTTAGCACAGATACGCAGTATTTT. Its translation: CSASGLAGLSTDTQYF.

This clone appeared a few times. The chain links TRBV18 to TRBJ2-7; 8 nucleotides match TRBD1. Unmatched junction bases numbered 7, after V lost 6 bases and J lost 0 bases. Germline CDR1 KGHSH, CDR2 LQKENI. The length of the CDR3 is 15 residues. The CDR3 reads CASSQGQGISYEQYF. The DNA for the CDR3 is TGTGCCAGCTCGCAAGGACAGGGAATCTCCTACGAGCAGTACTTC.

This chain joins TRBV9 and TRBJ2-3; 7 nucleotides align to TRBD2. The V gene's germline CDR1 is SGDLS and CDR2 YYNGEE. Trimming at V came to 0 bases and at J to 4 bases, leaving 14 bases not matched to a gene. The CDR3 consists of 18 residues. CDR3 loop: CASSVAPPRREYADTQYF. The CDR3 nucleotides read TGTGCCAGCAGCGTAGCCCCACCTCGGCGGGAGTATGCAGATACGCAGTATTTT.

V gene TRBV6-6 combines with J gene TRBJ1-4; D remains unclear. The CDR3 totals 13 residues. The germline CDR1 and CDR2 sequences are MNHNY and SVGAGI (reference sequence). V lost 8 bases and J lost 7, with 14 bases in between. In DNA, the CDR3 is TGTGCCAGCGGAGTAGGATTTACTGAAAAACTGTTTTTT. Translated: CASGVGFTEKLFF.

This chain links TRBV5-5 with TRBJ2-5; D is unresolved. This CDR3 spans 14 amino acids. The ends were cut back, 2 bases at V and 5 bases at J, with 13 bases in the middle. Germline CDR1 and CDR2: SGHKS and YYEKEE (reference sequence). In DNA, the CDR3 is TGTGCCAGCAGCTTTGGCGCCGAGGCGGAGACCCAGTACTTC. It specifies CASSFGAEAETQYF.

The chain employs TRBV28 and TRBJ2-5, with 9 bases that match TRBD1. V gave up 6 bases and J gave up 4 bases; unmatched junction bases: 3. Germline CDR1 MDHEN, CDR2 SYDVKM. This CDR3 has 13 amino acids. CDR3 sequence reads: CASSDRGGETQYF. CDR3 coding DNA: TGTGCCAGCAGCGACAGGGGGGGAGAGACCCAGTACTTC.

CDR3 in amino acids: CSVDRGPGVEQYF. In DNA, the CDR3 is TGCAGCGTTGATCGGGGTCCAGGTGTAGAGCAGTACTTC. The chain is built from TRBV29-1 and TRBJ2-7, with D tentatively TRBD2 (5 bases). The CDR3 consists of 13 residues. Germline CDR1 and CDR2: SQVTM and ANQGSEA. V was pared by 3 bases and J by 7 bases, with 16 bases between.

This chain uses TRBV28 with TRBJ2-1, with 8 bases identical to TRBD1. The germline V gene has CDR1 MDHEN and CDR2 SYDVKM. The CDR3 covers 15 residues. The junction had 6 bases not matched to a gene; V was cut back by 8 bases and J by 0 bases. CDR3 in DNA: TGTGCCAGCGGAACAGGGGGTACCTCCTACAATGAGCAGTTCTTC. Its translation: CASGTGGTSYNEQFF.

The genes are TRBV7-3 and TRBJ2-3; TRBD2 aligns across 11 bases. This CDR3 comprises 18 residues. V lost 5 bases and J lost 1; bases outside the gene matches: 11. CDR1 is SGHTA and CDR2 is FQGTGA in the germline V gene. In nucleotides, the CDR3 is TGTGCCAGCAGCACGCTAGCGGGAGGAGGAGGGGGCACAGATACGCAGTATTTT. Protein sequence: CASSTLAGGGGGTDTQYF.

The CDR3: CASSTDRGPSRSYGYTF. DNA of the CDR3: TGCGCCAGCAGCACCGACAGGGGCCCTTCGAGAAGTTATGGCTACACCTTC. The V call is TRBV5-1, the J call TRBJ1-2; 8 nucleotides match TRBD1. The CDR3 runs to 17 residues. J was trimmed by 5 bases and V by 4 bases; bases with no gene match: 16. The V gene's germline CDR1 is SGHRS and CDR2 YFSETQ.

The CDR3 here is CASSSPVTQYF. The CDR3 DNA follows: TGTGCCAGCTCGAGCCCGGTTACGCAGTATTTT. The chain carries TRBV6-5 and TRBJ2-3; the D is unclear. The V gene lost 8 bases and the J gene lost 8 bases, with 11 bases spanning the gap. The CDR3 is 11 residues long. Germline loops: CDR1 MNHEY, CDR2 SVGAGI.

The genes are TRBV18 and TRBJ1-5; D call uncertain. Germline V lookup: CDR1 KGHSH, CDR2 LQKENI. The germline V and J ends were trimmed by 2 bases and 0 bases, with 8 bases remaining between them. The CDR3 is made up of 15 amino acids. The CDR3 loop reads CASSPIGYSNQPQHF. Here the CDR3 DNA reads TGTGCCAGCTCACCAATCGGTTATAGCAATCAGCCCCAGCATTTT.

On this clone: At one boundary the junction diverges from the germline segment, which might be a read error. This chain connects TRBV11-1 to TRBJ2-1; 9 nucleotides agree with TRBD1. Germline lookup yields CDR1 SGHAT and CDR2 FQDESV (reference sequence). There are 13 residues in the CDR3. The DNA for the CDR3 is TGTGCCAGCAGCTTAGCGGGGGGGACAGGGAACGTCTTC. This encodes CASSLAGGTGNVF.

The chain combines TRBV19 with TRBJ2-2; maybe TRBD2 (5 bases). The CDR3 runs 17 residues. Germline CDR1 LNHDA, CDR2 SQIVND (reference sequence). Trimming cost V 7 bases and J 0 bases, with 18 bases left between them. This CDR3 is CASTLISAGANTGELFF. The CDR3 region has the DNA TGTGCCAGTACCCTGATCTCTGCCGGGGCGAACACCGGGGAGCTGTTTTTT.